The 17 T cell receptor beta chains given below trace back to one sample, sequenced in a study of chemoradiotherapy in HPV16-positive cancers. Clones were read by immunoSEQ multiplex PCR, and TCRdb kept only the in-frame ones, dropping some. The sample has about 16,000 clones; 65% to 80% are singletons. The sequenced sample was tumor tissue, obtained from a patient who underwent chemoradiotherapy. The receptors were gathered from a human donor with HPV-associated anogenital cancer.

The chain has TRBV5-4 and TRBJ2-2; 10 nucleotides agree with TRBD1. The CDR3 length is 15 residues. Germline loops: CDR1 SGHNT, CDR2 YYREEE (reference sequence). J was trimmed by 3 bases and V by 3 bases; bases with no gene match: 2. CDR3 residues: CASSSGTGDTGELFF. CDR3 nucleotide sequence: TGTGCCAGCAGCTCCGGGACAGGGGACACCGGGGAGCTGTTTTTT.

CDR3 sequence (DNA): TGTGCCAGCAGCTGGATCGGCAGGGACACGCCCCAGCATTTT. Translation: CASSWIGRDTPQHF. V usage is TRBV7-9 and J usage is TRBJ1-5; tentatively, D is TRBD1 (6 bases). There are 14 residues in the CDR3. Trimming took off 4 bases at V and 9 bases at J, with 16 bases between the two ends. The germline V gene encodes CDR1 SEHNR and CDR2 FQNEAQ (reference sequence). The complete variable domain, with remaining parts taken from reference TRBV7-9 and TRBJ1-5, reads DTGVSQNPRHKITKRGQNVTFRCDPISEHNRLYWYRQTLGQGPEFLTYFQNEAQLEKSRLLSDRFSAERPKGSFSTLEIQRTEQGDSAMYLCASSWIGRDTPQHFGDGTRLSIL.

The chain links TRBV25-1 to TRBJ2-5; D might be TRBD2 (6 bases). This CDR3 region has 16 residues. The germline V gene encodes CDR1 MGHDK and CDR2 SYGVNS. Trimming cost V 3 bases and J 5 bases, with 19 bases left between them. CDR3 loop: CASSDRDAGGLETQYF. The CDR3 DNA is TGTGCCAGCAGTGATCGGGACGCCGGAGGGTTGGAGACCCAGTACTTC.

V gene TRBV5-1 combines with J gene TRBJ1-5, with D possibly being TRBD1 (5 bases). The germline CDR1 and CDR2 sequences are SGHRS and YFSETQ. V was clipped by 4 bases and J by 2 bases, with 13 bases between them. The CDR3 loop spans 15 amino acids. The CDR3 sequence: CASSGLRGGNQPQHF. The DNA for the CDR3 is TGCGCCAGCAGCGGGTTGAGGGGAGGCAATCAGCCCCAGCATTTT.

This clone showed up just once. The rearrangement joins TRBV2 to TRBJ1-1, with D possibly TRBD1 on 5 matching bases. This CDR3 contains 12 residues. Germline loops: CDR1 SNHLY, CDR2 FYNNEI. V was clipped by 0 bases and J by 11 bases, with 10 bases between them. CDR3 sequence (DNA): TGTGCCAGCAGTGAAGCGGACACGGCCGCTTTCTTT. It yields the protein CASSEADTAAFF.

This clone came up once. This CDR3 is CASSPPGQGHGYTF. CDR3 DNA sequence: TGTGCCAGCAGCCCGCCGGGACAGGGCCATGGCTACACCTTC. The V and J genes are TRBV13 and TRBJ1-2; 9 bases are shared with TRBD1. Unmatched junction bases numbered 7, after V lost 5 bases and J lost 6 bases. The CDR3 totals 14 residues. Germline CDR1 and CDR2: PRHDT and FYEKMQ (reference sequence).

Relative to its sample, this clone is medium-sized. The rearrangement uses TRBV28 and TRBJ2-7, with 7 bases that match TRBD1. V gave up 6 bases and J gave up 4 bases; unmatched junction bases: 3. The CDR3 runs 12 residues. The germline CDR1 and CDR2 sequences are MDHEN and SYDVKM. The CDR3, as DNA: TGTGCCAGCAGCCAACAGGGGTACGAGCAGTACTTC. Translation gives CASSQQGYEQYF.

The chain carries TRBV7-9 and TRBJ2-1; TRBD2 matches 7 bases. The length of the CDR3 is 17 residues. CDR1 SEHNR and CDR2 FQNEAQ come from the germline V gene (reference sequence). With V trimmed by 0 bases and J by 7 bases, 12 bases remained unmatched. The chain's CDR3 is CASSLAFVGGRINEQFF. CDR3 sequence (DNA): TGTGCCAGCAGCTTAGCGTTTGTGGGGGGGAGGATAAATGAGCAGTTCTTC.

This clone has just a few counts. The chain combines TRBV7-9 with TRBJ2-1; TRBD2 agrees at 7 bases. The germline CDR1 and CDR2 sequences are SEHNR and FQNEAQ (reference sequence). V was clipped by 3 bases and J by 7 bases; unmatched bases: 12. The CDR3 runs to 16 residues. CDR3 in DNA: TGTGCCAGCAGCTTCAGCGGGGTGAAGGGGAGGAATGAGCAGTTCTTC. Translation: CASSFSGVKGRNEQFF. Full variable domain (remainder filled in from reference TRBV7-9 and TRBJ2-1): DTGVSQNPRHKITKRGQNVTFRCDPISEHNRLYWYRQTLGQGPEFLTYFQNEAQLEKSRLLSDRFSAERPKGSFSTLEIQRTEQGDSAMYLCASSFSGVKGRNEQFFGPGTRLTVL.

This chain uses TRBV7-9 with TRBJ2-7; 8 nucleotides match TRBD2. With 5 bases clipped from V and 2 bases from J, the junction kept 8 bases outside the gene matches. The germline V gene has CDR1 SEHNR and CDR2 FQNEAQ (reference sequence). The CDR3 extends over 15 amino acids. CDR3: CASSPGSGGPYEQYF. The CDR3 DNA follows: TGTGCCAGCAGCCCGGGAAGCGGGGGACCCTACGAGCAGTACTTC.

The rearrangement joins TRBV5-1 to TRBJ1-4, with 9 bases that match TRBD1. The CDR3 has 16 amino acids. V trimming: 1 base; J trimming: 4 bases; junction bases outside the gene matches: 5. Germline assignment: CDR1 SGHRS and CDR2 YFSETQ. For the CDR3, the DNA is TGCGCCAGCAGCTTGCAGGGACAGGGCCTTAATGAAAAACTGTTTTTT. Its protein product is CASSLQGQGLNEKLFF.

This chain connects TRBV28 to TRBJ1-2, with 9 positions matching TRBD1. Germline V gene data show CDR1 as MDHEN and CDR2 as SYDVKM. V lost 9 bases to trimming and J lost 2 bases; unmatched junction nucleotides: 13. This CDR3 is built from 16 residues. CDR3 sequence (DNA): TGTGCCAGTCTTCCTTTGTCGGGACAGGGAAACTATGGCTACACCTTC. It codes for CASLPLSGQGNYGYTF.

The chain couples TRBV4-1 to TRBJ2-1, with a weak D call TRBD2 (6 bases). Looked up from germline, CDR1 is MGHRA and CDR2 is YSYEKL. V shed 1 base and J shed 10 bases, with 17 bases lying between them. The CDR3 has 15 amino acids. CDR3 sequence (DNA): TGCGCCAGCAGCCAAGGGGGAGGACTGATCTGGGAGCAGTTCTTC. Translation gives CASSQGGGLIWEQFF.

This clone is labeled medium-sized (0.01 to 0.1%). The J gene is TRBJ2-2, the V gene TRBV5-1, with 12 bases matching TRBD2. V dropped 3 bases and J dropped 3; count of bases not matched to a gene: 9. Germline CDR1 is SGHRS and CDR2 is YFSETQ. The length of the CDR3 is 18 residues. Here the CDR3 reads CASSSLSSGRADTGELFF. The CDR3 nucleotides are TGCGCCAGCAGCTCGCTTTCTAGCGGGAGGGCCGACACCGGGGAGCTGTTTTTT.

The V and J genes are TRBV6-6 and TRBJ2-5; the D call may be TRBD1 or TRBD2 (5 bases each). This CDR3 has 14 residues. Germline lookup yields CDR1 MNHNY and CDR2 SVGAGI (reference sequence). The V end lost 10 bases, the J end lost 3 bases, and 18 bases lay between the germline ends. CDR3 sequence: CATSPGRLEETQYF. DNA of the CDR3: TGTGCCACCTCTCCGGGACGTCTCGAAGAGACCCAGTACTTC.

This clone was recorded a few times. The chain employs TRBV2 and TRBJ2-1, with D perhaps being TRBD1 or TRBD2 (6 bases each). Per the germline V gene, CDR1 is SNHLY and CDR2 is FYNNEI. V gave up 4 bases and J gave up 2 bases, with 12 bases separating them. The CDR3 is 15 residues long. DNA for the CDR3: TGTGCCAGCAGTGGGGTGAGGGGGGCCTACAATGAGCAGTTCTTC. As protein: CASSGVRGAYNEQFF.

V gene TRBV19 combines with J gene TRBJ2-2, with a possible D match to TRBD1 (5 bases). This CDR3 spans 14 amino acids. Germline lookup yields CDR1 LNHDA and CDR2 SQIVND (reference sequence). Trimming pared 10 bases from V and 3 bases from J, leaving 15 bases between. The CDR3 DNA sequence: TGTGCCACTAAACAGGCACGAGACACCGGGGAGCTGTTTTTT. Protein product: CATKQARDTGELFF.